Shown below are 10 T cell receptor beta chains from a single sample sequenced in a study of vaccination and CD4 T cells after COVID-19. Specified treatment: roughly 11-day PBMC culture with coronavirus spike peptide pools or control peptides (ViraFEST assay). The antigens these receptors bind are not known. Cultured CD4+ T-cell DNA underwent Oncomine TCR Beta short-read sequencing. MiXCR, run by TCRdb on the PCR reads, gives a single entry per CDR3 protein. The sample carries about 19,000 distinct CDR3 sequences, about 80% recorded once. The sequences come from CD4+ T cells from blood, cultured in vitro, collected after SARS-CoV-2 vaccination. The receptors derive from a human donor who received a COVID-19 vaccine.

The sample holds one count of this clonotype. This chain uses TRBV20-1 with TRBJ1-2, with D hard to call. Germline values: CDR1 DFQATT, CDR2 SNEGSKA (reference sequence). Trimming removed 2 bases at V and 4 bases at J, with 14 bases between. This CDR3 comprises 14 residues. This CDR3 reads CSARKAPESYGYTF. CDR3 in DNA: TGCAGTGCTAGAAAGGCCCCTGAGAGCTATGGCTACACCTTC.

The V and J genes are TRBV12-3 or TRBV12-4 and TRBJ2-7; 10 bases agree with TRBD2. Trimming took 4 bases from V and 6 from J; bases not matched to a gene: 6. The CDR3 has 14 residues. The CDR3 sequence is CASSSSGTSVEQYF. The CDR3 DNA is TGTGCCAGCAGTTCCTCCGGGACTAGCGTCGAGCAGTACTTC.

This clonotype was counted a single time. The rearrangement links TRBV30 to TRBJ1-5; TRBD1 aligns across 9 bases. V dropped 2 bases and J dropped 6; count of bases not matched to a gene: 8. CDR3 size: 15 residues. The germline V gene encodes CDR1 GTSNPN and CDR2 SVGIG (reference sequence). CDR3 nucleotide sequence: TGTGCCTGGAGTAGTCTGGACAGGGGTACTCAGCCCCAGCATTTT. Encoded protein: CAWSSLDRGTQPQHF.

This chain connects TRBV7-6 to TRBJ2-3, with no clear D. From germline, CDR1 is SGHVS and CDR2 FNYEAQ. Between the trimmed V and J ends, which lost 2 bases and 5 bases, there was a span of 8 bases. This CDR3 is built from 13 residues. CDR3 nucleotide sequence: TGTGCCAGCAGCTTAAATTCAGGAGATACGCAGTATTTT. It specifies CASSLNSGDTQYF.

The chain couples TRBV6-1 to TRBJ1-5; D is unclear. Germline V lookup: CDR1 MNHNS, CDR2 SASEGT. Trimming removed 7 bases at V and 7 bases at J, with 17 bases between. The CDR3 is 14 amino acids. The CDR3 is CASTTPRVRQPQHF. The CDR3 coding sequence is TGTGCCAGCACTACCCCCCGAGTAAGACAGCCCCAGCATTTT.

The chain combines TRBV9 with TRBJ1-2; D is unresolved. V was trimmed by 0 bases and J by 8 bases, leaving 17 bases between them. Germline V gene data show CDR1 as SGDLS and CDR2 as YYNGEE. CDR3 length: 15 residues. CDR3 bases: TGTGCCAGCAGCGTAGATCCCAGGAGCTCGGGGGGCTACACCTTC. It encodes CASSVDPRSSGGYTF.

This sequence joins TRBV11-3 and TRBJ1-2, with 9 bases matching TRBD1. Germline V gene lookup returns CDR1 SGHNT and CDR2 YENEEA. The CDR3 runs 17 residues. The ends lost 5 bases at V and 2 bases at J; junction bases unmatched: 12. The CDR3 nucleotides are TGTGCCAGCAGCCCGGGGACAGGGACCCATGTCAACTATGGCTACACCTTC. It codes for CASSPGTGTHVNYGYTF.

The chain carries TRBV27 and TRBJ1-1; no clear D. CDR3 length: 15 amino acids. The V gene lost 6 bases and the J gene lost 2 bases, with 16 bases spanning the gap. Germline V gene lookup returns CDR1 MNHEY and CDR2 SMNVEV (reference sequence). The CDR3 coding sequence is TGTGCCAGCAGATCCTACTCCCTCTCCAACACTGAAGCTTTCTTT. It translates to CASRSYSLSNTEAFF.

This clonotype was counted between two and nine times. The DNA for the CDR3 is TGTGCCAGTAGTTATGGTAGGACCATGAACACTGAAGCTTTCTTT. Translating it yields CASSYGRTMNTEAFF. The rearrangement uses TRBV19 and TRBJ1-1; D gene ambiguous. Germline V CDR1 and CDR2: LNHDA, SQIVND (reference sequence). The CDR3 covers 15 residues. V dropped 5 bases and J dropped 0 bases, with 13 bases sitting between them.

CDR3: CASSPIRGGGTDTQYF. CDR3 in DNA: TGTGCCAGTAGCCCCATACGTGGCGGGGGCACAGATACGCAGTATTTT. V is TRBV19 and J is TRBJ2-3; a possible D gene is TRBD2 (6 bases). This CDR3 comprises 16 residues. V was clipped by 6 bases and J by 1 base, with 17 bases between them. CDR1 is LNHDA and CDR2 is SQIVND in the germline V gene (reference sequence). The entire variable domain, with the rest obtained from reference TRBV19 and TRBJ2-3, is as follows: DGGITQSPKYLFRKEGQNVTLSCEQNLNHDAMYWYRQDPGQGLRLIYYSQIVNDFQKGDIAEGYSVSREKKESFPLTVTSAQKNPTAFYLCASSPIRGGGTDTQYFGPGTRLTVL.